The entry that follows covers one T cell receptor beta chain sequence. The antigen is undetermined. The data were obtained in a study of cytomegalovirus exposure and HLA in healthy donors. In the study overall: Around 78 million unique TCRs, all from HLA-typed donors, were included in an early release of the data. General study findings and limits: Researchers reported in a later analysis that common viral pathogens appeared linked to several top clusters.

Both 60 Vbeta primers and 13 Jbeta primers went into the PCR. Original handling: Some 11 million of the roughly 80 million unique TCR beta chains counted in a later analysis were shared. Data came from immunoSEQ multiplex PCR; TCRdb stores just in-frame clones and leaves some out. V, J and clone size reflect that table, while D and trimming were determined from the DNA. The table lists 150,000 to 200,000 clones, less than 90% of them singletons. Between the trimmed V and J ends, which lost 4 bases and 1 base, there was a span of 12 bases. This CDR3 is built from 16 residues. Germline-derived CDR1 and CDR2 are SGHRS and YFSETQ. Each donor's status was that of a healthy bone marrow donor.

This receptor was identified in a boy aged 10-17 years in good health and CMV-seronegative. The V call is TRBV5-1, the J call TRBJ1-6; perhaps TRBD1 as D (5 bases). Sequencing used PBMCs. CDR3 DNA sequence: TGCGCCAGCAGCCAGGGTGGACGTTCCTATAATTCACCCCTCCACTTT. It codes for CASSQGGRSYNSPLHF.